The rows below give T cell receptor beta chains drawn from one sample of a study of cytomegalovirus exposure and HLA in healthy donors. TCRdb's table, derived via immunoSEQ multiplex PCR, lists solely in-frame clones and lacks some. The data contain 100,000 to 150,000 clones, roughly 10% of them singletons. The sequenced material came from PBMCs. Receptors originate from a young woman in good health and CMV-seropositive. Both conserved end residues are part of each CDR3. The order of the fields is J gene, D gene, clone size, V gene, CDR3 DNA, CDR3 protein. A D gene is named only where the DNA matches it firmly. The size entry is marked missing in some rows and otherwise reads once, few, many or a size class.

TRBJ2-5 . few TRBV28 TGTGCCAGCAGTTTGGGGCAGGGTTGGGAGACCCAGTACTTC CASSLGQGWETQYF
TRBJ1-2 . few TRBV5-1 TGCGCCAGCAGCTCCAATGGGGGGAGTAAAGGGGGCTACACCTTC CASSSNGGSKGGYTF
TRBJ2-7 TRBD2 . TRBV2 TGTGCCAGCGGGAGACTAGCGGGAGGGGACGAGCAGTACTTC CASGRLAGGDEQYF
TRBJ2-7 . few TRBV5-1 TGCGCCAGCAGCCCAGAGGGCAGGGGTTACGAGCAGTACTTC CASSPEGRGYEQYF
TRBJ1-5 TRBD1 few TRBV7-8 TGTGCCAGCAGCTTCTCGGGACAGGGGGCAGGAAGCAATCAGCCCCAGCATTTT CASSFSGQGAGSNQPQHF
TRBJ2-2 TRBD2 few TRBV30 TGTGCCTGGAAACGGGAGGGGTACACCGGGGAGCTGTTTTTT CAWKREGYTGELFF
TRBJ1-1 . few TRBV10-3 TGTGCCATCACCCAAAAGGAGGATGGCACTGAAGCTTTCTTT CAITQKEDGTEAFF
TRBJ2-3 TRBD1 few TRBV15 TGTGCCACCAGCAGAACAACAACGGGACAGGGCGTAACAGATACGCAGTATTTT CATSRTTTGQGVTDTQYF
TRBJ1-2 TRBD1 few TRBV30 TGTGCCTGGGAACGAGGGACAGGGGGTGCTTCCTATGGCTACACCTTC CAWERGTGGASYGYTF
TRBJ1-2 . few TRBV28 TGTGCCAGCAAGGAGGCTAACTATGGCTACACCTTC CASKEANYGYTF
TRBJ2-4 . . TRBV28 TGTGCCAGCACCATGGGGGGTGGGGACATTCAGTACTTC CASTMGGGDIQYF
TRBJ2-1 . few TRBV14 TGTGCCAGCAGCCAATCAGGGGGGAATGAGCAGTTCTTC CASSQSGGNEQFF
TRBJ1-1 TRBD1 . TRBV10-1 TGCGCCAGCAGTGAGACTGGGACAGGGGTAACTGAAGCTTTCTTT CASSETGTGVTEAFF
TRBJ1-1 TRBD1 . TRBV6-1 TGTGCCGTGTCAGGGGGCGTAGGGTACACTGAAGCTTTCTTT CAVSGGVGYTEAFF
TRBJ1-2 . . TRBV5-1 TGCGCCAGCAAAGTAGGGGATTACTATGGCTACACCTTC CASKVGDYYGYTF
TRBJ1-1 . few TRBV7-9 TGTGCCAGCAGCTTACTACAGGGAATTACTGAAGCTTTCTTT CASSLLQGITEAFF
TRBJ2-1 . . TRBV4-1 TGCGCCAGCAGCCAAGAGACCAGGGCAAACAATGAGCAGTTCTTC CASSQETRANNEQFF
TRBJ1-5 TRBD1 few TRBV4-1 TGCGCCAGCAGCCAAACCGGGACAGCTAGCAATCAGCCCCAGCATTTT CASSQTGTASNQPQHF
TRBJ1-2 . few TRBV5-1 TGCGCCAGCAGTGAACAGGGCTCCTATGGCTACACCTTC CASSEQGSYGYTF
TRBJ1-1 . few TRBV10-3 TGTGCCATCAGTGAGTCCGAAATAACGGTAGCTGAAGCTTTCTTT CAISESEITVAEAFF
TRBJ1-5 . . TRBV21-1 TGTGCCAGCAGAGAAACTCCGGGACAGAGCAATCAGCCCCAGCATTTT CASRETPGQSNQPQHF
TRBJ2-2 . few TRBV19 TGTGCCAGTGGACAGGGACTATCCGGGGAGCTGTTTTTT CASGQGLSGELFF
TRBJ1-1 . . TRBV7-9 TGTGCCAGCAGCGTAGACCAGGGGATGGCTTTCTTT CASSVDQGMAFF
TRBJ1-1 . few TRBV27 TGTGCCAGCAGTTTGGGGCCTCAGGGTCCCACTGAAGCTTTCTTT CASSLGPQGPTEAFF
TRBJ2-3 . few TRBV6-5 TGTGCCAGCAGCCGAGATACGCAGTATTTT CASSRDTQYF
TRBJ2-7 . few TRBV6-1 TGTGCCAGCAGTGAAGCGAGGGGGACGGCCGGCTACGAGCAGTACTTC CASSEARGTAGYEQYF
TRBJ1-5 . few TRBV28 TGTGCCAGCAAGGGAGGGGGGGGTCAGCCCCAGCATTTT CASKGGGGQPQHF
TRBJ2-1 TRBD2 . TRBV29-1 TGCAGCGGCCAGCTGTGGACTAGCGGGAGTGACGAGCAGTTCTTC CSGQLWTSGSDEQFF
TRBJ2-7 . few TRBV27 TGTGCCAGCAGCCCCCCGGCAGGGTACGAGCAGTACTTC CASSPPAGYEQYF
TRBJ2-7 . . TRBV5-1 TGCGCCAGCAGCGGAGGGGAATACGGCGAGCAGTACTTC CASSGGEYGEQYF
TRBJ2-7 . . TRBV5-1 TGCGCCAGCAGCTTGCAGGGGCTCGACGAGCAGTACTTC CASSLQGLDEQYF
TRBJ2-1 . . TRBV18 TGTGCCAGCTCAACGCAAACCTTCGGTGAGCAGTTCTTC CASSTQTFGEQFF
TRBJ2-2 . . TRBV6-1 TGTGCCAGCAGGTTTCTAGGGAACACCGGGGAGCTGTTTTTT CASRFLGNTGELFF
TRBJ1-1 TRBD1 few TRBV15 TGTGCCACCAGCAGGGGGGGGACAGGGGAGGTCCAAGCTTTCTTT CATSRGGTGEVQAFF
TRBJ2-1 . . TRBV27 TGTGCCAGCAGTATACAGGCCCACAATGAGCAGTTCTTC CASSIQAHNEQFF
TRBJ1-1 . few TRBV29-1 TGCAGCGTTGAACAGGGCAAGGGTGGTGAAGCTTTCTTT CSVEQGKGGEAFF
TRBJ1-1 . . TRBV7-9 TGTGCCAGCAGCGCACAGGGACCGATCACTGAAGCTTTCTTT CASSAQGPITEAFF
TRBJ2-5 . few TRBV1 TGCACCAGCAGCCAAGATAATTTGGAGTGGGAGACTCTTAGAGAGACCCAGTACTTC CTSSQDNLEWETLRETQYF
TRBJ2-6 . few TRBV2 TGTGCCAGCGCTACAGGGACGCCCTCTGGGGCCAACGTCCTGACTTTC CASATGTPSGANVLTF
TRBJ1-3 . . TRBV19 TGTGCCAGTAGTTGGGGGGGCTCTGGAAACACCATATATTTT CASSWGGSGNTIYF
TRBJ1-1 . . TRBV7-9 TGTGCCAGCAGCCTTGAAGCTTTCTTT CASSLEAFF
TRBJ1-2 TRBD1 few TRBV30 TGTGCCTGGATTTCCCACAGGGGTAGCGGCTACACCTTC CAWISHRGSGYTF
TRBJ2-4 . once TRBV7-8 TGTGCCAGCACCCCTGCCGGGGTAAACATTCAGTACTTC CASTPAGVNIQYF
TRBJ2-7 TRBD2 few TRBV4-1 TGCGCCAGCAGCCAAGATCGGGCTAGCGGGAGTTACGAGCAGTACTTC CASSQDRASGSYEQYF
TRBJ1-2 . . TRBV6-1 TGTGCCAGCAGTGAAGCCGGGTATGATGGCTACACCTTC CASSEAGYDGYTF
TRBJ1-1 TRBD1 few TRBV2 TGTGCCAGCAAGACAGGGGCTAACACTGAAGCTTTCTTT CASKTGANTEAFF
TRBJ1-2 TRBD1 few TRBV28 TGTGCCAGCAGTTTAAAGGGGACAGGGTCCTATGGCTACACCTTC CASSLKGTGSYGYTF
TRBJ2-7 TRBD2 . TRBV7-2 TGTGCCAGCAGCTTAGGTTCGCGGCGGCGGGAGCCAGACTTC CASSLGSRRREPDF
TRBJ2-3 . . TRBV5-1 TGCGCCAGCAGCTTGACATTTTTGACAGATACGCAGTATTTT CASSLTFLTDTQYF
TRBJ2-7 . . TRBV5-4 TGTGCCAGCAGCTTGGAAACAGACGAGCAGTACTTC CASSLETDEQYF
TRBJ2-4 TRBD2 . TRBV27 TGTGCCAGCAGTTTACAGGGACTAAAGGACATTCAGTACTTC CASSLQGLKDIQYF
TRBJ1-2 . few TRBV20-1 TGCAGTGCTAGGTACGGGGGAGGCTACAACTTC CSARYGGGYNF
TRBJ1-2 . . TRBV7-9 TGTGCCAGCAGCGCCTCGACTGTGAACCATGGCTACACCTTC CASSASTVNHGYTF
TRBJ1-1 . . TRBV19 TGTGCCAGTAGTATCGCCAGGGAAGCCCCTGAAGCTTTCTTT CASSIAREAPEAFF
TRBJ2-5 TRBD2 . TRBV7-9 TGTGCCAGCAGTGGTGCTGGGACTAGCGGGAGGTCTGAGACCCAGTACTTC CASSGAGTSGRSETQYF
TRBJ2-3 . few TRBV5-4 TGTGCCAGCAGCTCGGCGGGCCGCACAGATACGCAGTATTTT CASSSAGRTDTQYF
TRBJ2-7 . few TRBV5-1 TGCGCCAGCAGCTTGGTTTGGACTCACGAGCAGTACTTC CASSLVWTHEQYF
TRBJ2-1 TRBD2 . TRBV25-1 TGTGCCAGCAGTACACCCCCCGGGAGGACCTACAATGAGCAGTTCTTC CASSTPPGRTYNEQFF
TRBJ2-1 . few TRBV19 TGTGCCAGTACCTCTGCCGGCTCCTACAATGAGCAGTTCTTC CASTSAGSYNEQFF